This TCR beta chain was obtained from a study of T cell responses to AZD1222 COVID-19 vaccine. Findings and caveats of the study: Scientists sampled the repertoires only once the peak T cell response had passed. Variant regions that are unmutated are reportedly the target of nearly half of spike-specific TCRs.

The V gene lost 4 bases and the J gene lost 5 bases, with 15 bases spanning the gap. From germline, CDR1 is SGHDN and CDR2 FVKESK. There are 15 residues in the CDR3. Profiling relied on immunoSEQ multiplex PCR, and the TCRdb table lists in-frame clones only, not all of them. The top ten hold more than 1.3% of the sample, which has around 140,000 clones, 91% seen once. Points on this clone: Its antigen is not known.

The input for sequencing was peripheral blood, taken on day 0 of AZD1222 vaccination. The TCR was taken from an adult in good health. V and J are TRBV14 and TRBJ2-1; TRBD1 or TRBD2 may be the D gene (5 bases each). CDR3 nucleotides: TGTGCCAGCAGCCCTTTCAGGGCGGGTAACAATGAGCAGTTCTTC. The encoded protein is CASSPFRAGNNEQFF.